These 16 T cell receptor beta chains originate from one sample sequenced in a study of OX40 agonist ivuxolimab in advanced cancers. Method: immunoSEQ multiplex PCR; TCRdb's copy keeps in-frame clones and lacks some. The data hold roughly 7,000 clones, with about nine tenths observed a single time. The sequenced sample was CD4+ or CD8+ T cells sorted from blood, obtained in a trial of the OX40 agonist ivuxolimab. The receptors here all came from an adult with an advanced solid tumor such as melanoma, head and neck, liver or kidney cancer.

The CDR3 region is CASSLTGPNQPQHF. The CDR3, as DNA: TGTGCCAGCAGCTTGACAGGACCCAATCAGCCCCAGCATTTT. The genes are TRBV7-8 and TRBJ1-5, with a weak D call TRBD1 (6 bases). The CDR3 is 14 amino acids. Germline V CDR1 and CDR2: SGHVS, FQNEAQ. The V end was cut by 3 bases, the J end by 3 bases, with 9 bases between. The full variable domain, completed using reference TRBV7-8 and TRBJ1-5, is GAGVSQSPRYKVAKRGQDVALRCDPISGHVSLFWYQQALGQGPEFLTYFQNEAQLDKSGLPSDRFFAERPEGSVSTLKIQRTQQEDSAVYLCASSLTGPNQPQHFGDGTRLSIL.

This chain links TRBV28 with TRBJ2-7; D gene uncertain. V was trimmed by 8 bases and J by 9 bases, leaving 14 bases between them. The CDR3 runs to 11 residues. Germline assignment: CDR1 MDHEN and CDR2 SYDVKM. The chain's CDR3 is CASYPDQLQYF. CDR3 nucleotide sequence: TGTGCCAGCTACCCGGACCAGTTGCAGTACTTC. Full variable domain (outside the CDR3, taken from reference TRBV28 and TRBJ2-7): DVKVTQSSRYLVKRTGEKVFLECVQDMDHENMFWYRQDPGLGLRLIYFSYDVKMKEKGDIPEGYSVSREKKERFSLILESASTNQTSMYLCASYPDQLQYFGPGTRLTVT.

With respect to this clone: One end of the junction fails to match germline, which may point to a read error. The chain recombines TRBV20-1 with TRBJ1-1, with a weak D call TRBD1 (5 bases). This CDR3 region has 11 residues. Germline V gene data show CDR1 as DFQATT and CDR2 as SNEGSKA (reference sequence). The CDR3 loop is CSARGDTEAFF. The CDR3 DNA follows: TGCAGTGCAAGAGGGGACACTGAAGCTTTCTTT.

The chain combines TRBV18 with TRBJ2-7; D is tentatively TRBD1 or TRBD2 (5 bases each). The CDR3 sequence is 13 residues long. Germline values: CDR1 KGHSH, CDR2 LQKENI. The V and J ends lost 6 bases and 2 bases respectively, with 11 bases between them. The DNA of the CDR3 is TGTGCCAGCTCTCCGGGACCCACCTACGAGCAGTACTTC. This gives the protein CASSPGPTYEQYF.

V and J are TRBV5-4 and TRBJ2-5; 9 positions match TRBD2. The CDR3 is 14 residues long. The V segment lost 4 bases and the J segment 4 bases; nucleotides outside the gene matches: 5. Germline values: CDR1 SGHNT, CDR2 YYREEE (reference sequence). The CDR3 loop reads CASSRGGARETQYF. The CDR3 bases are TGTGCCAGCAGCCGCGGGGGGGCCCGAGAGACCCAGTACTTC. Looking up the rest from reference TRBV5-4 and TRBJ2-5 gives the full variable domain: ETGVTQSPTHLIKTRGQQVTLRCSSQSGHNTVSWYQQALGQGPQFIFQYYREEENGRGNFPPRFSGLQFPNYSSELNVNALELDDSALYLCASSRGGARETQYFGPGTRLLVL.

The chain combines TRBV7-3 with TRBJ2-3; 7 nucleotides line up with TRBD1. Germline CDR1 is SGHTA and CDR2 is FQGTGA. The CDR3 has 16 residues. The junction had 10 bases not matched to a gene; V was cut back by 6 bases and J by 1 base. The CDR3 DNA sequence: TGTGCCAGCAGTTACAGGGGTGGGTCAGGCACAGATACGCAGTATTTT. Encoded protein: CASSYRGGSGTDTQYF.

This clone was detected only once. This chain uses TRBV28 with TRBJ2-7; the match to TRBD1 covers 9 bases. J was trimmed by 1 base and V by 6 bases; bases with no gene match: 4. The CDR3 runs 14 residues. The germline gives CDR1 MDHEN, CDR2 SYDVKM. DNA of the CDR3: TGTGCCAGCAGGCGGACAGGGGATTCCTACGAGCAGTACTTC. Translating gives CASRRTGDSYEQYF.

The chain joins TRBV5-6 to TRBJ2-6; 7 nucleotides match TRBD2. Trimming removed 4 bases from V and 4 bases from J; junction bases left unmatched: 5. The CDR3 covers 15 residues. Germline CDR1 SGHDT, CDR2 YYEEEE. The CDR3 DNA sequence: TGTGCCAGCAGCCCGAGGGAGGGAGGGGCCAACGTCCTGACTTTC. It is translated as CASSPREGGANVLTF. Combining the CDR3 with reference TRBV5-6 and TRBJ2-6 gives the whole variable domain DAGVTQSPTHLIKTRGQQVTLRCSPKSGHDTVSWYQQALGQGPQFIFQYYEEEERQRGNFPDRFSGHQFPNYSSELNVNALLLGDSALYLCASSPREGGANVLTFGAGSRLTVL.

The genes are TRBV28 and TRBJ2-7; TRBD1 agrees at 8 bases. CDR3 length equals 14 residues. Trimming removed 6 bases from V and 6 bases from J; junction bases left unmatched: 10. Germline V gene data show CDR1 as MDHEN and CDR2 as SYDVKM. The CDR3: CASRGTGGTGEQYF. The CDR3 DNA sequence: TGTGCCAGCAGGGGGACAGGTGGGACGGGCGAGCAGTACTTC.

CDR3 protein: CASSAGTGDTSNQPQHF. The CDR3 DNA reads as TGTGCCAGTAGTGCCGGGACAGGGGATACTAGCAATCAGCCCCAGCATTTT. The chain recombines TRBV19 with TRBJ1-5; 10 bases are shared with TRBD1. The CDR3 covers 17 residues. V lost 5 bases to trimming and J lost 0 bases; unmatched junction nucleotides: 7. Germline CDR1 LNHDA, CDR2 SQIVND (reference sequence).

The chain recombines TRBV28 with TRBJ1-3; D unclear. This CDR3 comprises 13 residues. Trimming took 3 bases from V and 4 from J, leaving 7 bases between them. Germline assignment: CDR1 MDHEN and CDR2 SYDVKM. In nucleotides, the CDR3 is TGTGCCAGCAGTTTGCCCCGGGGAAACACCATATATTTT. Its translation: CASSLPRGNTIYF.

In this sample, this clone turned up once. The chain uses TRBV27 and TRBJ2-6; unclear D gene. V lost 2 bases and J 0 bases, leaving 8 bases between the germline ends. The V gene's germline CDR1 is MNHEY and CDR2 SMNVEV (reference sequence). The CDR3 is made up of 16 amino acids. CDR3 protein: CASSLLVSSGANVLTF. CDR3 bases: TGTGCCAGCAGTTTACTGGTTAGCTCTGGGGCCAACGTCCTGACTTTC. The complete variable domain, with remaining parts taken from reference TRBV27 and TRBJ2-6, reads EAQVTQNPRYLITVTGKKLTVTCSQNMNHEYMSWYRQDPGLGLRQIYYSMNVEVTDKGDVPEGYKVSRKEKRNFPLILESPSPNQTSLYFCASSLLVSSGANVLTFGAGSRLTVL.

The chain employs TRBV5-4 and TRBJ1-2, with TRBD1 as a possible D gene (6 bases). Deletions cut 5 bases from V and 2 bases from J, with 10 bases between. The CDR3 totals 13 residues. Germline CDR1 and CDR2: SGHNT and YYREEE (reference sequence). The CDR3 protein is CASSFDRNYGYTF. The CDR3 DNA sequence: TGTGCCAGCAGTTTCGACAGGAACTATGGCTACACCTTC.

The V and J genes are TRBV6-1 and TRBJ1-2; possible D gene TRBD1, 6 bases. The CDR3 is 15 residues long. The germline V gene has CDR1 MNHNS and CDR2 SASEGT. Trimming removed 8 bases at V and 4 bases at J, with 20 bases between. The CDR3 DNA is TGTGCCAGCGACCCCGGGGGGGGGCGGCGCTATGGCTACACCTTC. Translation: CASDPGGGRRYGYTF.

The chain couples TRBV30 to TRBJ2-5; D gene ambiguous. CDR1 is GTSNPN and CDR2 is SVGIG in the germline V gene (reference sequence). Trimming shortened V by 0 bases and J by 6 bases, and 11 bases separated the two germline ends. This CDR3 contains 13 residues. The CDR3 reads CAWSVKGAQTQYF. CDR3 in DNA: TGTGCCTGGAGTGTCAAGGGCGCGCAGACCCAGTACTTC.

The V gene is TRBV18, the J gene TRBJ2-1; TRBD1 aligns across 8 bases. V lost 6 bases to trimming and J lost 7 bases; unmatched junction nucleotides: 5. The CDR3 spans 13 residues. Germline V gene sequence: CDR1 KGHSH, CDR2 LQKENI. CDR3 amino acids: CASSTRTGNEQFF. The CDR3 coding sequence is TGTGCCAGCTCGACCCGGACAGGGAATGAGCAGTTCTTC.